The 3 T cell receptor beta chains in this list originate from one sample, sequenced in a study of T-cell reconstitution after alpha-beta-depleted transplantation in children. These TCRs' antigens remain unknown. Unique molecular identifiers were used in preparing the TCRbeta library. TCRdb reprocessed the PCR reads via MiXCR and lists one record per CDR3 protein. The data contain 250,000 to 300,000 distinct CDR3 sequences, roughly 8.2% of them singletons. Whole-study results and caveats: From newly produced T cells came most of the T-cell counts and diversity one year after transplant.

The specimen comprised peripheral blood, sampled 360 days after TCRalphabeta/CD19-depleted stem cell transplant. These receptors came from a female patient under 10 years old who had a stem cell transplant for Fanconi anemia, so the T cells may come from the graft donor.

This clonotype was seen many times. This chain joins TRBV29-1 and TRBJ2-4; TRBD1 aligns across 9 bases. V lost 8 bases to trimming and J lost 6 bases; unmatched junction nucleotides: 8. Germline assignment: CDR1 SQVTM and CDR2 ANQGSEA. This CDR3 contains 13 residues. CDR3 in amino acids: CSFGDRGGNIQYF. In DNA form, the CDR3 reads TGCAGCTTTGGAGACAGGGGGGGAAACATTCAGTACTTC.

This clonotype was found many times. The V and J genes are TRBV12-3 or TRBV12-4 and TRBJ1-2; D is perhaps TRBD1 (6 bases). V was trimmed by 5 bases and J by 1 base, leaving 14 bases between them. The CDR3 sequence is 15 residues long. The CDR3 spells CASSILDSFNYGYTF. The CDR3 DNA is TGTGCCAGCAGTATACTGGACAGTTTTAACTATGGCTACACCTTC.

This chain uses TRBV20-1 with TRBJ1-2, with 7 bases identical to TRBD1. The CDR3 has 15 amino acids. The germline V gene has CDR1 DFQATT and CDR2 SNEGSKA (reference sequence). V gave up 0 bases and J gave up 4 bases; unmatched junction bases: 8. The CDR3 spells CSARDRTGGVYGYTF. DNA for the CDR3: TGCAGTGCTAGAGATCGGACAGGTGGGGTCTATGGCTACACCTTC.